The clone carrying this T cell receptor beta chain was picked up a small number of times. Its specificity is unknown. The data stem from a study of a mutant IDH1 vaccine in newly diagnosed glioma. For the study at large: Once 4-6 weeks had passed after radiotherapy alone, vaccination started, or it started with temozolomide cycles. Previous care, which was radiotherapy, temozolomide, or both, most often involved both.

Documented time point: week 23, last vaccination. All doses held 300 ug of mutant IDH1 20-mer peptide, with topical imiquimod. Donors had new IDH1-mutant astrocytomas of WHO grade 3 or 4 (ATRX-lost). This CDR3 spans 16 amino acids. Germline values: CDR1 SNHLY, CDR2 FYNNEI. Trimming stripped 2 bases from V and 2 bases from J, with 13 bases between. Repertoires were generated with immunoSEQ multiplex PCR, while TCRdb's copy carries only in-frame clones and drops some. The sample shows about 67,000 clones, around 82% of them seen only once. The clonotype originates from a man aged 18-30 years with glioma. The material was PBMCs, obtained from a glioma patient whose treatment included an IDH1 peptide vaccine. The gene calls are TRBV2 and TRBJ1-3; D is undetermined. The CDR3 bases are TGTGCCAGCAGTGAATTCGGGCGGCGCGCTGGAAACACCATATATTTT. This sequence encodes CASSEFGRRAGNTIYF.